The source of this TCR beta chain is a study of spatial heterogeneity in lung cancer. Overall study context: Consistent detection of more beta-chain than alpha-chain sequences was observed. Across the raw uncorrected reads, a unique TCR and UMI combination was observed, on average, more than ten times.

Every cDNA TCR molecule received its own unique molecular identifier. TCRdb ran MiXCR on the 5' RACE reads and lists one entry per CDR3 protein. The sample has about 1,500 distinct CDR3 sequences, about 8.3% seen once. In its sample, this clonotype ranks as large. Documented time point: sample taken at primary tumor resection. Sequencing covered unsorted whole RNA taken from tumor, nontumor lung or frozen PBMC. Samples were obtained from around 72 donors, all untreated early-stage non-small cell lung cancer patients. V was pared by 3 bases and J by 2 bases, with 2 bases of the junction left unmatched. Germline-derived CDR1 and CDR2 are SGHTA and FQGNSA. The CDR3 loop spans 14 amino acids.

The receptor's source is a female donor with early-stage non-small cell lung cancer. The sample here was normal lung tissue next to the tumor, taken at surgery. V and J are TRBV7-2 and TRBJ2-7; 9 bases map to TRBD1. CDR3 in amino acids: CASSLDRGPYEQYF. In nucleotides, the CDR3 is TGTGCCAGCAGCTTGGACAGGGGCCCCTACGAGCAGTACTTC.